This T cell receptor beta chain is drawn from a study of cytomegalovirus exposure and HLA in healthy donors. PCR used 60 Vbeta primers and 13 Jbeta primers. The table came from immunoSEQ multiplex PCR; TCRdb's copy has only in-frame clones and leaves some out. The sample includes about 98,000 clones, 69% seen only once; the top ten take less than 1.5%. The CDR3 is 15 residues long. Trimming at V came to 4 bases and at J to 8 bases, leaving 11 bases not matched to a gene. Germline-derived CDR1 and CDR2 are SGDLS and YYNGEE. This TCR came from a female donor in good health and CMV-seronegative. The V gene is TRBV9, the J gene TRBJ2-1, with 8 nucleotides matching TRBD2. The sequenced material came from PBMCs. The DNA of the CDR3 is TGTGCCAGCAGCATTTCCGGGAGGGCCCTCGATGAGCAGTTCTTC. Translating it yields CASSISGRALDEQFF.